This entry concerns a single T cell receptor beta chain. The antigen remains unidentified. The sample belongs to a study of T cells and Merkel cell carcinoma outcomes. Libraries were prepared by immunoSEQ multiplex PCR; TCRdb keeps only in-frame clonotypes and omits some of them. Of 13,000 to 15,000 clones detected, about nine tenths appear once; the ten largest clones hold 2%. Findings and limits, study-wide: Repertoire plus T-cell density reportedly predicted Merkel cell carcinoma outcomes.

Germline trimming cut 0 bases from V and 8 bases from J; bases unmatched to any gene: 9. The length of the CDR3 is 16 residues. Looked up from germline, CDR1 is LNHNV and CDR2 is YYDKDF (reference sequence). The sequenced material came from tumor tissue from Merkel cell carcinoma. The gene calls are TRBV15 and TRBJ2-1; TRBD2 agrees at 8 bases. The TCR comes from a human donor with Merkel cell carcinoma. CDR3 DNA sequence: TGTGCCACCAGCAGAGACCGGACAGCGGGAGACCATGAGCAGTTCTTC. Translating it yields CATSRDRTAGDHEQFF.